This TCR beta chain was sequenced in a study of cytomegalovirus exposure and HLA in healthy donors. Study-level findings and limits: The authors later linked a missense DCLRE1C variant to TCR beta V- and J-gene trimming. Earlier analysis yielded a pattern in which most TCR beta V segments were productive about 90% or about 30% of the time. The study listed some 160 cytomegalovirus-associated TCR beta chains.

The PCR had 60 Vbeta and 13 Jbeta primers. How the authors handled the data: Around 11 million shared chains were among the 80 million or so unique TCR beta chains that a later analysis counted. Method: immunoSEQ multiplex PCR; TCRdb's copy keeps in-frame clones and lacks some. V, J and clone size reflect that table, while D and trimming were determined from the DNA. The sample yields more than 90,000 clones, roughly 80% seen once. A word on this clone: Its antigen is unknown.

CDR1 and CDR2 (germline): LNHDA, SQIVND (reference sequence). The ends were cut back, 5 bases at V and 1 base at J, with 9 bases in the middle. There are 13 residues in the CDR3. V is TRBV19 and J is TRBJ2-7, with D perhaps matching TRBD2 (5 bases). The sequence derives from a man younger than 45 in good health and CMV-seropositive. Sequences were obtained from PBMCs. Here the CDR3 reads CASSAPGSYEQYF. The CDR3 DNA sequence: TGTGCCAGTAGTGCCCCGGGGTCCTACGAGCAGTACTTC.